The T cell receptor (beta chain) described here comes from a study of identical twins. Study-wide results and limits: There were fewer insertions in abundant cord blood beta clonotypes, but memory repertoires showed no such pattern.

In its sample, this clonotype was seen once. Its cognate antigen is unknown. At one end the junction does not follow the germline gene, possibly because of a read error. MiXCR was run by TCRdb on the 5' RACE reads, yielding one entry per CDR3 protein. The top ten hold around 0.95% of the sample, which has hundreds of thousands of distinct CDR3 sequences, around 8.6% seen once. This CDR3 has 14 residues. Germline assignment: CDR1 SGHKS and CDR2 YYEKEE (reference sequence). The sample was also linked to a second study, of yellow fever vaccine responses in identical twins.

The sequenced sample consisted of PBMCs. This chain connects TRBV5-5 to TRBJ2-3; 7 bases agree with TRBD1. The source is a woman aged 18 to 35 in good health. In DNA form, the CDR3 reads TGTGCCATCAGCTCTGGGACAGGCACAGATACGCAGTATTTT. The encoded protein is CAISSGTGTDTQYF.